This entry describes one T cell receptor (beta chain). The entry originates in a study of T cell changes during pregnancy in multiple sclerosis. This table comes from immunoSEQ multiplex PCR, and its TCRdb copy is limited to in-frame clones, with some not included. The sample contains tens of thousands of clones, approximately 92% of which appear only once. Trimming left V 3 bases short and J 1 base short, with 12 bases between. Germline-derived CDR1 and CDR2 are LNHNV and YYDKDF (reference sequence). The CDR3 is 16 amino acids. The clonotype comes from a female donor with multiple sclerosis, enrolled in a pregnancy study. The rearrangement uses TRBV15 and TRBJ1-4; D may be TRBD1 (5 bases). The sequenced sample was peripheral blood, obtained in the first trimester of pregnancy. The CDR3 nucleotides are TGTGCCACCAGCAGTTTCCAGGACATAACTAATGAAAAACTGTTTTTT. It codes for CATSSFQDITNEKLFF.